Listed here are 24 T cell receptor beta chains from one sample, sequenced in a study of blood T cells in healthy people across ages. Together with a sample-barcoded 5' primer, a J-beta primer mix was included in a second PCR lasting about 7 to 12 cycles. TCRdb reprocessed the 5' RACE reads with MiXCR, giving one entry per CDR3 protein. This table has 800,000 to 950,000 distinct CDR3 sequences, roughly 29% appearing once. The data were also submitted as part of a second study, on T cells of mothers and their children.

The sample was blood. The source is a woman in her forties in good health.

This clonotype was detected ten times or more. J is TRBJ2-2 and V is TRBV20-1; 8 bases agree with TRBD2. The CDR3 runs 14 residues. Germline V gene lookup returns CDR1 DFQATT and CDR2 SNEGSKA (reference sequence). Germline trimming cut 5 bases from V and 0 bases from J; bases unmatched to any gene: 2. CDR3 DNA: TGCAGTGCTGCGGGACTAGCGAACACCGGGGAGCTGTTTTTT. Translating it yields CSAAGLANTGELFF.

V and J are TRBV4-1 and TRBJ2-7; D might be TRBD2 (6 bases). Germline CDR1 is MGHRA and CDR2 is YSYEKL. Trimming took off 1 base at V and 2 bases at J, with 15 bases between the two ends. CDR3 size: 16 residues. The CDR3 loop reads CASSQVPGLLTYEQYF. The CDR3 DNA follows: TGCGCCAGCAGCCAAGTACCGGGACTGTTGACCTACGAGCAGTACTTC.

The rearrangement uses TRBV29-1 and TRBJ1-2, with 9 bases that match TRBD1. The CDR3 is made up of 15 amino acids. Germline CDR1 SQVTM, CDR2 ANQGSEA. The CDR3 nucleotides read TGCAGTGGGGACGGATTGACAGGGGGAACATATGGCTACACCTTC. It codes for CSGDGLTGGTYGYTF.

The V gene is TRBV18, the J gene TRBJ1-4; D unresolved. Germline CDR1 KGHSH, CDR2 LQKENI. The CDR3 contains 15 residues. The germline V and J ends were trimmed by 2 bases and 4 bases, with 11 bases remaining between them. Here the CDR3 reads CASSPEFGDNEKLFF. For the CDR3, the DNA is TGTGCCAGCTCACCAGAGTTCGGGGATAATGAAAAACTGTTTTTT.

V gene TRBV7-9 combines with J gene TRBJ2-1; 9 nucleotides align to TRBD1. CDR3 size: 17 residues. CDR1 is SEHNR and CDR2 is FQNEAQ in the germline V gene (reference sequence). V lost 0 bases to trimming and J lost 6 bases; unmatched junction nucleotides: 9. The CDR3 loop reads CASSLAGWGQGSNEQFF. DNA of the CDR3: TGTGCCAGCAGCTTAGCAGGTTGGGGACAGGGTTCCAATGAGCAGTTCTTC.

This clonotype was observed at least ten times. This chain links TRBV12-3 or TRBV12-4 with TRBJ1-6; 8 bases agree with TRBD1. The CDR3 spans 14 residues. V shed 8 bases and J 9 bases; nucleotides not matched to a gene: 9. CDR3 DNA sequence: TGTGCCAGCTCCCCCGGGACAGGAGCTTCACCCCTCCACTTT. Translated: CASSPGTGASPLHF.

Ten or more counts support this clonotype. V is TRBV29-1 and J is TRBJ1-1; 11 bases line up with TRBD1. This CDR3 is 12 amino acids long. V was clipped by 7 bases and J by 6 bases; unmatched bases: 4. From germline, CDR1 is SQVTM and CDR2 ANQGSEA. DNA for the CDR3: TGCAGCGGGGAGGGACAGGGGGCTGAAGCTTTCTTT. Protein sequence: CSGEGQGAEAFF.

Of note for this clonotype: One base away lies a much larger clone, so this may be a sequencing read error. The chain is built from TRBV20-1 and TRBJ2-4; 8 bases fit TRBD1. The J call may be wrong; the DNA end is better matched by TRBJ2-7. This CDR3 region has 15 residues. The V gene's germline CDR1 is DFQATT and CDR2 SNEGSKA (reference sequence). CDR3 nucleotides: TGCGGTGCTCACCGAATCAGACAGGGGACCTACGAGCAGTACTTC. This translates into CGAHRIRQGTYEQYF.

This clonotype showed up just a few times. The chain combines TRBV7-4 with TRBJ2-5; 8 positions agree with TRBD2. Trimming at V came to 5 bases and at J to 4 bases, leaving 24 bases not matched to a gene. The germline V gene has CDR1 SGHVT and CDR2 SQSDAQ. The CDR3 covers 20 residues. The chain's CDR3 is CASSTQLHITSGNSLETQYF. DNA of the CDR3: TGTGCCAGCAGCACCCAACTTCACATAACTAGCGGCAACAGCCTAGAGACCCAGTACTTC.

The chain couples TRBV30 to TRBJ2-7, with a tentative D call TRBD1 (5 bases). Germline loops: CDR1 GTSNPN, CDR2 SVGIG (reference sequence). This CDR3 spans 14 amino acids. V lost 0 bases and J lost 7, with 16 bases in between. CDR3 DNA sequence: TGTGCCTGGAGTGTACAGGACAACTACAATGAGCAGTACTTC. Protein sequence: CAWSVQDNYNEQYF.

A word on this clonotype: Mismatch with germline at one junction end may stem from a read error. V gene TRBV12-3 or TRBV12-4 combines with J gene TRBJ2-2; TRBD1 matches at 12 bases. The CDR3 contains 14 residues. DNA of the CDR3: TGTGCCAGCGGACGGGACAGGGGGCTTGGGGAGCCGTTTTTT. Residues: CASGRDRGLGEPFF.

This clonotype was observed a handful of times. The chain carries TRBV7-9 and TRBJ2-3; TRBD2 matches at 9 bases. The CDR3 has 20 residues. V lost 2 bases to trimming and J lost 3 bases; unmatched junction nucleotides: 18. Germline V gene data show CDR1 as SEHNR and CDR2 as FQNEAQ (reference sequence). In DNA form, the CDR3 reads TGTGCCAGCAGCTTACTCTCTCCAGCGGGGGGTCGATCAGATACAGATACGCAGTATTTT. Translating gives CASSLLSPAGGRSDTDTQYF. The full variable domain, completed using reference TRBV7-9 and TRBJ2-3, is DTGVSQNPRHKITKRGQNVTFRCDPISEHNRLYWYRQTLGQGPEFLTYFQNEAQLEKSRLLSDRFSAERPKGSFSTLEIQRTEQGDSAMYLCASSLLSPAGGRSDTDTQYFGPGTRLTVL.

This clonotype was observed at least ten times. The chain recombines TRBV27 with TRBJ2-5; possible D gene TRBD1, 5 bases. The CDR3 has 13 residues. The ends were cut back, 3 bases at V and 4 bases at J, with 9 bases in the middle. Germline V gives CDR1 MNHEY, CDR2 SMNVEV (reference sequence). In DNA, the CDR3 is TGTGCCAGCAGTTTTCAGGGCGCAGAGACCCAGTACTTC. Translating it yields CASSFQGAETQYF.

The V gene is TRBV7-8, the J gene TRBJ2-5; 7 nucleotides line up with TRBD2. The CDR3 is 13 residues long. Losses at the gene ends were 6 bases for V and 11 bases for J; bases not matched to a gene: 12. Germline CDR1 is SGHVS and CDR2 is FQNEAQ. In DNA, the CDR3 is TGTGCCAGCAGGCAAGCGGGGTGGAAGGAGCAGTACTTC. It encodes CASRQAGWKEQYF.

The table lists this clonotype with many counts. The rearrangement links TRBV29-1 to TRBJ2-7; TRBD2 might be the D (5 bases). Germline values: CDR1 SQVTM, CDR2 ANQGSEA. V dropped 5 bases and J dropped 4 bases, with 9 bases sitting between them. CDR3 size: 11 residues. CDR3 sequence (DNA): TGCAGCGTTTCCTCGGGATACGAGCAGTACTTC. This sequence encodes CSVSSGYEQYF.

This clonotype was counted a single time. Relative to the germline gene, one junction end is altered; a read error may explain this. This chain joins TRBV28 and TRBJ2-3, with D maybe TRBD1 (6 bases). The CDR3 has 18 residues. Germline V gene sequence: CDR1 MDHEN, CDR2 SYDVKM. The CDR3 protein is CASSGPGGSPMGADAQYF. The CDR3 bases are TGTGCCAGCAGTGGGCCGGGCGGGTCACCCATGGGGGCAGATGCGCAGTATTTT.

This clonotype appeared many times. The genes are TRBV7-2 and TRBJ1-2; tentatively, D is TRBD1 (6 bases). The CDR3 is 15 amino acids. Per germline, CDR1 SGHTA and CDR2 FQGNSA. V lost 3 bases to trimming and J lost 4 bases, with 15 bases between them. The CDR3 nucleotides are TGTGCCAGCAGCTTTGGACAGCCAAGTCCCTATGGCTACACCTTC. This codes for CASSFGQPSPYGYTF.

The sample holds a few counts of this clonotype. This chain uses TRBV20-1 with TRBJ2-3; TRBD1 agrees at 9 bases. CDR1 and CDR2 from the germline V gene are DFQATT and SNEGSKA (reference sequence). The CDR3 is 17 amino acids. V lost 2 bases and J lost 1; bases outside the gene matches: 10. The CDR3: CSARRPTGGAGTDTQYF. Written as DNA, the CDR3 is TGCAGTGCTAGACGCCCTACAGGGGGCGCGGGCACAGATACGCAGTATTTT.

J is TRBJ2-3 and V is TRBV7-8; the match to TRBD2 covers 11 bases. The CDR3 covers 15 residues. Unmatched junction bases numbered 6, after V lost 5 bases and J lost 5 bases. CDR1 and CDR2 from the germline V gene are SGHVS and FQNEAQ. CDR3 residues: CASSVSGGAVDTQYF. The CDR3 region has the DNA TGTGCCAGCAGCGTTAGCGGGGGGGCGGTAGATACGCAGTATTTT.

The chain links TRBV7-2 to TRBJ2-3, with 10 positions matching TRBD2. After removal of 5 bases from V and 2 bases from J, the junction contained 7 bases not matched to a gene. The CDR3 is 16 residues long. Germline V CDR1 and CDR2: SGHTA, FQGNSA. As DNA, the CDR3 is TGTGCCAGCAGCCGTAGCGGGGGGCTGTACACAGATACGCAGTATTTT. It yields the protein CASSRSGGLYTDTQYF.

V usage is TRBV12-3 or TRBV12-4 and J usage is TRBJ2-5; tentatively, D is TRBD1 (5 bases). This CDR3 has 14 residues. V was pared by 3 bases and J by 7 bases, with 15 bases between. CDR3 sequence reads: CASSFGAGSGTQYF. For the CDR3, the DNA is TGTGCCAGCAGTTTTGGGGCAGGTTCCGGGACCCAGTACTTC.

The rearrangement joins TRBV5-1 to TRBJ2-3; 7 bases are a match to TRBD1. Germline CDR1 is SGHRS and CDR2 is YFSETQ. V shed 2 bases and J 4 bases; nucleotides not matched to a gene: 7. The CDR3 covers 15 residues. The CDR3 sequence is CASSFKGAQADTQYF. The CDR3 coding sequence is TGCGCCAGCAGCTTCAAGGGGGCACAAGCAGATACGCAGTATTTT. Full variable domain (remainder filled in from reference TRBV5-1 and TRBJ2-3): KAGVTQTPRYLIKTRGQQVTLSCSPISGHRSVSWYQQTPGQGLQFLFEYFSETQRNKGNFPGRFSGRQFSNSRSEMNVSTLELGDSALYLCASSFKGAQADTQYFGPGTRLTVL.

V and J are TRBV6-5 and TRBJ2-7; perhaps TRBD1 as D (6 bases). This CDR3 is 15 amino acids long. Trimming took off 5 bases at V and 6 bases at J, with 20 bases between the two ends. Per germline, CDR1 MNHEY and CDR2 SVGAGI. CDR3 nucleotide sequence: TGTGCCAGCAGTACGCAGAGGGACAAGCTGGGCGAGCAGTACTTC. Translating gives CASSTQRDKLGEQYF.

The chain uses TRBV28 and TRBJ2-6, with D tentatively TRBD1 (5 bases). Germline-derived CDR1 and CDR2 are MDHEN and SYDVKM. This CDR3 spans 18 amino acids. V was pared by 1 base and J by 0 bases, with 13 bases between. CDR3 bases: TGTGCCAGCAGTTTATCGCCAGGGCGCTTCTCTGGGGCCAACGTCCTGACTTTC. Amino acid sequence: CASSLSPGRFSGANVLTF.